The rows below give T cell receptor beta chains drawn from one sample of a study of T cells after yellow fever vaccination. TCRdb reanalysed the 5' RACE reads using MiXCR and keeps one entry per CDR3 protein. The table shows around 260,000 distinct CDR3 sequences, with roughly 4.8% occurring only once. The specimen was CD4+ T cells sorted from PBMCs, collected on the day of the yellow fever booster vaccination. These TCRs come from a man between 18 and 29 years old who received the YFV17D yellow fever vaccine. Both conserved end residues are part of each CDR3. A D gene is named only where the DNA matches it firmly. Not all rows give a size; the values are once, few, many and, for expanded clones, a class.

V gene: TRBV5-1
clone size: many
D gene: .
J gene: TRBJ2-2
CDR3 protein: CASSLPGTANTGELFF
CDR3 DNA: TGCGCCAGCAGCTTACCCGGGACGGCGAACACCGGGGAGCTGTTTTTT

V gene: TRBV28
clone size: few
D gene: .
J gene: TRBJ1-5
CDR3 protein: CASTLTGGQPQHF
CDR3 DNA: TGTGCCAGCACCCTGACAGGCGGTCAGCCCCAGCATTTT

V gene: TRBV5-4
clone size: .
D gene: .
J gene: TRBJ2-3
CDR3 protein: CASSSPEQRTDTQYF
CDR3 DNA: TGTGCCAGCAGCTCACCCGAGCAACGCACAGATACGCAGTATTTT

V gene: TRBV19
clone size: few
D gene: .
J gene: TRBJ1-1
CDR3 protein: CASSIGGLHTEAFF
CDR3 DNA: TGTGCCAGTAGTATCGGGGGCCTCCACACTGAAGCTTTCTTT

V gene: TRBV7-6
clone size: many
D gene: .
J gene: TRBJ2-5
CDR3 protein: CASSLNLAETQYF
CDR3 DNA: TGTGCCAGCAGCTTAAACCTGGCTGAGACCCAGTACTTC

V gene: TRBV7-2
clone size: many
D gene: .
J gene: TRBJ2-1
CDR3 protein: CASSLGQGNEQFF
CDR3 DNA: TGTGCCAGCAGCTTAGGGCAGGGTAATGAGCAGTTCTTC

V gene: TRBV5-1
clone size: .
D gene: TRBD1
J gene: TRBJ1-1
CDR3 protein: CASSFQGQEATEAFF
CDR3 DNA: TGCGCCAGCAGCTTCCAAGGACAGGAGGCCACTGAAGCTTTCTTT

V gene: TRBV4-3
clone size: few
D gene: .
J gene: TRBJ2-3
CDR3 protein: CASSQDRFRSTDTQYF
CDR3 DNA: TGCGCCAGCAGCCAAGATCGGTTCCGGAGCACAGATACGCAGTATTTT

V gene: TRBV6-1
clone size: .
D gene: .
J gene: TRBJ2-6
CDR3 protein: CASRVGISSGANVLTF
CDR3 DNA: TGTGCCAGCAGGGTGGGGATAAGCTCTGGGGCCAACGTCCTGACTTTC

V gene: TRBV7-9
clone size: many
D gene: TRBD1
J gene: TRBJ2-7
CDR3 protein: CASSQRQGTYEQYF
CDR3 DNA: TGTGCCAGCAGCCAGAGACAGGGTACCTACGAGCAGTACTTC

V gene: TRBV20-1
clone size: few
D gene: TRBD2
J gene: TRBJ2-5
CDR3 protein: CSARDGLAGGPETQYF
CDR3 DNA: TGCAGTGCTAGAGATGGGCTAGCGGGGGGGCCCGAGACCCAGTACTTC

V gene: TRBV20-1
clone size: few
D gene: TRBD1
J gene: TRBJ1-5
CDR3 protein: CSTLDRGGGSNQPQHF
CDR3 DNA: TGCAGTACCCTGGACAGGGGCGGGGGTAGCAATCAGCCCCAGCATTTT

V gene: TRBV4-3
clone size: few
D gene: .
J gene: TRBJ2-1
CDR3 protein: CASSQALTQSYNEQFF
CDR3 DNA: TGCGCCAGCAGCCAAGCTTTGACACAATCCTACAATGAGCAGTTCTTC

V gene: TRBV4-1
clone size: many
D gene: .
J gene: TRBJ2-2
CDR3 protein: CASSQDRTSNTGELFF
CDR3 DNA: TGCGCCAGCAGCCAAGACAGGACGTCGAACACCGGGGAGCTGTTTTTT

V gene: TRBV10-3
clone size: .
D gene: .
J gene: TRBJ2-1
CDR3 protein: CAISDRGSTYNEQFF
CDR3 DNA: TGTGCCATCAGTGATCGGGGTTCGACCTACAATGAGCAGTTCTTC

V gene: TRBV6-2/TRBV6-3
clone size: many
D gene: .
J gene: TRBJ2-5
CDR3 protein: CASSYFGETQYF
CDR3 DNA: TGTGCCAGCAGTTACTTTGGAGAGACCCAGTACTTC

V gene: TRBV5-4
clone size: few
D gene: .
J gene: TRBJ2-6
CDR3 protein: CASSLVPGSSGANVLTF
CDR3 DNA: TGTGCCAGCAGCTTGGTTCCCGGAAGCTCTGGGGCCAACGTCCTGACTTTC

V gene: TRBV4-1
clone size: few
D gene: TRBD1
J gene: TRBJ1-2
CDR3 protein: CASSKGGGQGVYGYTF
CDR3 DNA: TGCGCCAGCAGCAAAGGGGGAGGACAGGGGGTCTATGGCTACACCTTC

V gene: TRBV6-2/TRBV6-3
clone size: few
D gene: TRBD1
J gene: TRBJ2-6
CDR3 protein: CASSYYRGAGANVLTF
CDR3 DNA: TGTGCCAGCAGTTACTACAGGGGAGCCGGGGCCAACGTCCTGACTTTC

V gene: TRBV7-2
clone size: many
D gene: TRBD1
J gene: TRBJ2-1
CDR3 protein: CASSLQGSGPFYNEQFF
CDR3 DNA: TGTGCCAGCAGCCTACAGGGGTCGGGTCCCTTTTACAATGAGCAGTTCTTC

V gene: TRBV4-1
clone size: few
D gene: TRBD1
J gene: TRBJ2-7
CDR3 protein: CASSRRTGGHYEQYF
CDR3 DNA: TGCGCCAGCAGCCGAAGGACAGGGGGCCACTACGAGCAGTACTTC

V gene: TRBV5-4
clone size: many
D gene: TRBD2
J gene: TRBJ2-3
CDR3 protein: CASSLTLRTSHLTDTQYF
CDR3 DNA: TGTGCCAGCAGCTTGACCCTAAGGACTAGCCACCTCACAGATACGCAGTATTTT

V gene: TRBV5-4
clone size: few
D gene: TRBD2
J gene: TRBJ2-3
CDR3 protein: CASSRRTSGGRLSDTQYF
CDR3 DNA: TGTGCCAGCAGCCGCCGGACTAGCGGGGGCCGGCTTTCAGATACGCAGTATTTT

V gene: TRBV5-6
clone size: many
D gene: .
J gene: TRBJ2-5
CDR3 protein: CASTKDGTETQYF
CDR3 DNA: TGTGCCAGCACCAAGGACGGAACGGAGACCCAGTACTTC

V gene: TRBV2
clone size: .
D gene: .
J gene: TRBJ1-5
CDR3 protein: CASRGGVHQPQHF
CDR3 DNA: TGTGCCAGCAGGGGGGGGGTTCATCAGCCCCAGCATTTT

V gene: TRBV4-1
clone size: .
D gene: .
J gene: TRBJ1-4
CDR3 protein: CASSQVPVRAGKKWGKLFF
CDR3 DNA: TGCGCCAGCAGCCAAGTACCGGTTCGGGCAGGGAAGAAATGGGGGAAACTGTTTTTT

V gene: TRBV5-1
clone size: many
D gene: TRBD1
J gene: TRBJ1-1
CDR3 protein: CASSPGTGRVMNTEAFF
CDR3 DNA: TGCGCCAGCAGCCCCGGGACAGGACGAGTCATGAACACTGAAGCTTTCTTT

V gene: TRBV18
clone size: .
D gene: TRBD1
J gene: TRBJ1-1
CDR3 protein: CASSPYKQGGLTEAFF
CDR3 DNA: TGTGCCAGCTCACCATACAAGCAGGGGGGACTCACTGAAGCTTTCTTT

V gene: TRBV5-1
clone size: few
D gene: .
J gene: TRBJ2-6
CDR3 protein: CASKRSGANVLTF
CDR3 DNA: TGCGCCAGCAAACGCTCTGGGGCCAACGTCCTGACTTTC

V gene: TRBV6-5
clone size: many
D gene: .
J gene: TRBJ1-2
CDR3 protein: CASRPPGGERPYGYTF
CDR3 DNA: TGTGCCAGCAGACCTCCCGGGGGAGAACGGCCCTATGGCTACACCTTC

V gene: TRBV18
clone size: many
D gene: .
J gene: TRBJ1-1
CDR3 protein: CASSPWGALNTEAFF
CDR3 DNA: TGTGCCAGCTCACCCTGGGGGGCGTTGAACACTGAAGCTTTCTTT

V gene: TRBV15
clone size: .
D gene: .
J gene: TRBJ2-2
CDR3 protein: CATSIRTGNTGELFF
CDR3 DNA: TGTGCCACCAGCATACGGACGGGGAACACCGGGGAGCTGTTTTTT

V gene: TRBV7-2
clone size: many
D gene: .
J gene: TRBJ2-6
CDR3 protein: CASSSGGFNVLTF
CDR3 DNA: TGTGCCAGCAGCTCGGGGGGCTTCAACGTCCTGACTTTC

V gene: TRBV9
clone size: .
D gene: .
J gene: TRBJ1-1
CDR3 protein: CASSVESRNTEAFF
CDR3 DNA: TGTGCCAGCAGCGTAGAGTCGAGGAACACTGAAGCTTTCTTT

V gene: TRBV6-6
clone size: many
D gene: TRBD1
J gene: TRBJ2-5
CDR3 protein: CASSRQGSETQYF
CDR3 DNA: TGTGCCAGCAGCCGACAGGGATCGGAGACCCAGTACTTC

V gene: TRBV6-5
clone size: .
D gene: TRBD2
J gene: TRBJ2-3
CDR3 protein: CASRRGGSTDTQYF
CDR3 DNA: TGTGCCAGCCGTCGGGGGGGTAGCACAGATACGCAGTATTTT

V gene: TRBV5-1
clone size: many
D gene: .
J gene: TRBJ1-3
CDR3 protein: CASSLMTDSGNTIYF
CDR3 DNA: TGCGCCAGCAGCCTGATGACTGACTCTGGAAACACCATATATTTT

V gene: TRBV7-9
clone size: many
D gene: .
J gene: TRBJ1-3
CDR3 protein: CASTYGQRDSGNTIYF
CDR3 DNA: TGTGCCAGCACCTATGGACAGCGAGACTCTGGAAACACCATATATTTT

V gene: TRBV4-3
clone size: .
D gene: .
J gene: TRBJ1-4
CDR3 protein: CASSPGPYNEKLFF
CDR3 DNA: TGCGCCAGCAGCCCCGGCCCTTATAATGAAAAACTGTTTTTT

V gene: TRBV30
clone size: .
D gene: .
J gene: TRBJ1-1
CDR3 protein: CAWSGKGWGNTEAFF
CDR3 DNA: TGTGCCTGGAGTGGCAAGGGGTGGGGGAACACTGAAGCTTTCTTT

V gene: TRBV18
clone size: many
D gene: .
J gene: TRBJ2-7
CDR3 protein: CASSPLPGGEQYF
CDR3 DNA: TGTGCCAGCTCACCACTACCGGGCGGCGAGCAGTACTTC

V gene: TRBV18
clone size: few
D gene: .
J gene: TRBJ2-5
CDR3 protein: CASSPAVKYQETQYF
CDR3 DNA: TGTGCCAGCTCGCCAGCCGTCAAGTACCAAGAGACCCAGTACTTC

V gene: TRBV28
clone size: few
D gene: .
J gene: TRBJ1-1
CDR3 protein: CASSTPGHSNTEAFF
CDR3 DNA: TGTGCCAGCAGTACTCCGGGACACAGTAACACTGAAGCTTTCTTT

V gene: TRBV20-1
clone size: many
D gene: TRBD1
J gene: TRBJ1-1
CDR3 protein: CSAPGQLNTEAFF
CDR3 DNA: TGCAGTGCTCCGGGACAGCTGAACACTGAAGCTTTCTTT

V gene: TRBV6-6
clone size: many
D gene: TRBD1
J gene: TRBJ1-2
CDR3 protein: CASIRDRHQVDGYTF
CDR3 DNA: TGTGCCAGCATCAGGGACAGGCATCAAGTCGATGGCTACACCTTC

V gene: TRBV29-1
clone size: few
D gene: .
J gene: TRBJ1-2
CDR3 protein: CSVDVSGAAF
CDR3 DNA: TGCAGCGTTGATGTCTCCGGGGCCGCATTC

V gene: TRBV12-3/TRBV12-4
clone size: .
D gene: TRBD1
J gene: TRBJ1-6
CDR3 protein: CASSTRQGPLHF
CDR3 DNA: TGTGCCAGCAGCACCAGACAGGGACCCCTCCACTTT

V gene: TRBV11-1
clone size: few
D gene: .
J gene: TRBJ2-3
CDR3 protein: CASNLVGRGEDTQYF
CDR3 DNA: TGTGCCAGCAACTTAGTAGGACGAGGTGAAGATACGCAGTATTTT

V gene: TRBV27
clone size: few
D gene: TRBD2
J gene: TRBJ2-1
CDR3 protein: CASSLSWTSGYNEQFF
CDR3 DNA: TGTGCCAGCAGTTTATCCTGGACTAGCGGTTACAATGAGCAGTTCTTC

V gene: TRBV5-6
clone size: few
D gene: TRBD2
J gene: TRBJ2-1
CDR3 protein: CASSLVLAGGFVDEQFF
CDR3 DNA: TGTGCCAGCAGCTTGGTCCTAGCGGGGGGGTTCGTGGATGAGCAGTTCTTC

V gene: TRBV6-6
clone size: .
D gene: .
J gene: TRBJ1-1
CDR3 protein: CASSFDLQNTEAFF
CDR3 DNA: TGTGCCAGCAGTTTTGACTTACAGAACACTGAAGCTTTCTTT

V gene: TRBV7-2
clone size: many
D gene: .
J gene: TRBJ2-3
CDR3 protein: CASSSRRGLGSTDTQYF
CDR3 DNA: TGTGCCAGCAGCTCGAGGAGGGGGCTTGGTAGCACAGATACGCAGTATTTT

V gene: TRBV5-6
clone size: .
D gene: .
J gene: TRBJ2-5
CDR3 protein: CASSLWGRGFGTQYF
CDR3 DNA: TGTGCCAGCAGCTTGTGGGGGCGCGGGTTCGGGACCCAGTACTTC